The source of this TCR beta chain is a study of graft-versus-host responses after intestinal transplantation. For the study at large: All recipients got anti-thymocyte globulin induction, then tacrolimus and steroids for about three years.

Of note for this clone: What it binds is not known.

Trimming pared 4 bases from V and 12 bases from J, leaving 13 bases between. The CDR3 length is 12 residues. Germline values: CDR1 SGHRS, CDR2 YFSETQ. This table comes from immunoSEQ multiplex PCR, and its TCRdb copy is limited to in-frame clones, with some not included. The sample shows 95,000 to 110,000 clones, roughly 93% of them seen only once. The source material was unstimulated CD8+ T cells sorted from spleen or lymph node cells, sampled before intestinal transplant. The chain carries TRBV5-1 and TRBJ1-4, with D perhaps matching TRBD1 (5 bases). This TCR derives from a human donor who received an intestinal transplant. The CDR3 protein is CASSHDPGELFF. The CDR3 DNA reads as TGCGCCAGCAGCCACGACCCGGGGGAACTGTTTTTT.